A selection of T cell receptor beta chains follows, all from one sample in a study of shared clonotypes between healthy human individuals. Assay used: immunoSEQ multiplex PCR; TCRdb lists only in-frame clones, some missing. This table has nearly 500,000 clones, roughly four fifths appearing once. The sample consisted of PBMCs. Receptors were obtained from a woman aged 40 to 55 in good health. Some clones in this sample may be carry-over from other donors' samples. The CDR3 runs from the conserved cysteine through the conserved F or W. Clone size is given for some rows only: seen once, a few or many times, or a class if the clone is expanded.

NA | TRBJ2-2 | TRBV5-1 | 15 | CASSLAPGGPGELFF
NA | TRBJ1-1 | TRBV10-3 | 15 | CAISEAPGVDTEAFF
NA | TRBJ2-7 | TRBV11-2 | 18 | CASSLSVGGQRAAYEQYF
NA | TRBJ1-2 | TRBV6-5 | 14 | CASSSTTGAYGYTF
NA | TRBJ1-2 | TRBV4-1 | 13 | CASSQGQIYGYTF
NA | TRBJ2-1 | TRBV19 | 12 | CASNEGGNEQFF
NA | TRBJ2-5 | TRBV7-8 | 15 | CASSLGSGRLETQYF
NA | TRBJ1-1 | TRBV18 | 15 | CASSPQGGVGTEAFF
NA | TRBJ1-2 | TRBV25-1 | 14 | CASSANLEANGYTF
NA | TRBJ1-2 | TRBV28 | 11 | CASSFNYGYTF
many | TRBJ1-2 | TRBV6-1 | 14 | CASTHFRGSRGYTF
NA | TRBJ1-3 | TRBV30 | 14 | CAWSDGSSGNTIYF
NA | TRBJ1-2 | TRBV7-3 | 17 | CASSLGTGTIETIGYTF
NA | TRBJ2-2 | TRBV29-1 | 15 | CSVAGAETNTGELFF